The sequence of this T cell receptor beta chain was determined in a study of shared clonotypes between healthy human individuals. In the study overall: A couple of women and three men aged 18 to 49 served as donors. Whole-study results and caveats: Sequencing depth was predicted to influence how clonotypes are shared among donors.

This CDR3 contains 16 residues. V was pared by 1 base and J by 5 bases, with 17 bases between. Germline V lookup: CDR1 GTSNPN, CDR2 SVGIG (reference sequence). In the case of this clone: Its antigen is unidentified.

Assay: immunoSEQ multiplex PCR; the TCRdb copy retains only in-frame clones and omits some. Of some 1,100,000 clones listed, around 82% are singletons. This TCR came from a man between 18 and 35 years old in good health. Some clones in this sample may be carry-over from other donors' samples. The sequenced sample consisted of memory CD4+ T cells from PBMCs. The subset is: CD45RA-negative fraction. The rearrangement uses TRBV30 and TRBJ2-2, with D perhaps TRBD1 (5 bases). The CDR3 nucleotides are TGTGCCTGGAGTGGTCCCCAGGGATTTGTGACCGGGGAGCTGTTTTTT. It codes for CAWSGPQGFVTGELFF.